This TCR beta chain was obtained from a study of blood T cell repertoires in COVID-19 (dated by TCRdb to 2018 to 2021). Study-wide context: Samples covering the acute and convalescent phases of COVID-19 were provided by collaborators in the United States, Italy and Spain. The material from the prospective study consisted of cDNA or gDNA derived from T cells, B-cell-depleted T cells, or PBMCs. Subjects who had been exposed to COVID-19, were actively infected with it, or had recovered from it provided the deeply sampled blood TCRbeta repertoires that made up the dataset. A freely available public database, intended as a resource for researchers studying the immune response to SARS-CoV-2, is where the repertoires were released. The samples were drawn from two sources: the first 160 participants of the ongoing ImmuneRACE study, and over 1,000 subjects contributed by 6 global collaborators. Sample metadata almost always included a de-identified subject ID, COVID-19 status, age in years and sex. Where available, HLA class I and class II types were obtained from metadata supplied by the sample provider rather than from assay-based typing.

The V and J ends are trimmed by 0 bases and 0 bases, leaving 4 bases between them. Reading the germline V gene gives CDR1 SGHDT and CDR2 YYEEEE. The CDR3 sequence holds 15 residues, the cysteine and phenylalanine included. Of all the DNA, just the CDR3 is kept, 45 bases in frame from base 1. TCRbeta CDR3 regions were amplified from genomic DNA using the immunoSEQ Assay, a bias-controlled multiplex PCR. On the authors' methods: Nucleated cell counts per sample were estimated from amplification of reference gene primers within the assay. To quantify the absolute abundance of each unique TCRbeta CDR3 rearrangement, sequence reads were collapsed and filtered. For each sample, productive Simpson clonality was calculated by taking the square root of Simpson's diversity index across productive rearrangements. TCRdb re-hosts the immuneACCESS table, in-frame sequences only. Its copies lack some clones; in the studies checked, an unresolved V gene accounts for under half of them, and the cause for the rest is not known. Clonal size and the V and J genes are those of that table, whereas D and trimming came from the DNA. Across this sample there are approximately 400,000 clones, with about 80% seen only once. More than 0.95% of the sample rests with the top ten.

Results and caveats for the whole study, not just this receptor: Clinical and demographic metadata were provided uncurated, with the amount varying by source and participant.

Concerning this clone: It lacks a known antigen. It has no much larger one-base neighbor in the sample; base qualities were not kept.

The collaborating institutions used their own protocols to collect whole blood in K2EDTA tubes. For TCRbeta analysis, collaborators shipped samples in one of three forms: frozen whole blood, isolated PBMCs, or DNA extracted from either of those sample types. The sample consisted of peripheral blood. The sequence was collected from a human donor with acute or convalescent COVID-19. The donor label of this sample is uncertain. The V and J segments used are TRBV5-6 and TRBJ2-6; confidence is insufficient to name the D gene. The nucleotide sequence is given as TGTGCCAGCAGCTTGGACAGCTCTGGGGCCAACGTCCTGACTTTC. It translates as CASSLDSSGANVLTF.